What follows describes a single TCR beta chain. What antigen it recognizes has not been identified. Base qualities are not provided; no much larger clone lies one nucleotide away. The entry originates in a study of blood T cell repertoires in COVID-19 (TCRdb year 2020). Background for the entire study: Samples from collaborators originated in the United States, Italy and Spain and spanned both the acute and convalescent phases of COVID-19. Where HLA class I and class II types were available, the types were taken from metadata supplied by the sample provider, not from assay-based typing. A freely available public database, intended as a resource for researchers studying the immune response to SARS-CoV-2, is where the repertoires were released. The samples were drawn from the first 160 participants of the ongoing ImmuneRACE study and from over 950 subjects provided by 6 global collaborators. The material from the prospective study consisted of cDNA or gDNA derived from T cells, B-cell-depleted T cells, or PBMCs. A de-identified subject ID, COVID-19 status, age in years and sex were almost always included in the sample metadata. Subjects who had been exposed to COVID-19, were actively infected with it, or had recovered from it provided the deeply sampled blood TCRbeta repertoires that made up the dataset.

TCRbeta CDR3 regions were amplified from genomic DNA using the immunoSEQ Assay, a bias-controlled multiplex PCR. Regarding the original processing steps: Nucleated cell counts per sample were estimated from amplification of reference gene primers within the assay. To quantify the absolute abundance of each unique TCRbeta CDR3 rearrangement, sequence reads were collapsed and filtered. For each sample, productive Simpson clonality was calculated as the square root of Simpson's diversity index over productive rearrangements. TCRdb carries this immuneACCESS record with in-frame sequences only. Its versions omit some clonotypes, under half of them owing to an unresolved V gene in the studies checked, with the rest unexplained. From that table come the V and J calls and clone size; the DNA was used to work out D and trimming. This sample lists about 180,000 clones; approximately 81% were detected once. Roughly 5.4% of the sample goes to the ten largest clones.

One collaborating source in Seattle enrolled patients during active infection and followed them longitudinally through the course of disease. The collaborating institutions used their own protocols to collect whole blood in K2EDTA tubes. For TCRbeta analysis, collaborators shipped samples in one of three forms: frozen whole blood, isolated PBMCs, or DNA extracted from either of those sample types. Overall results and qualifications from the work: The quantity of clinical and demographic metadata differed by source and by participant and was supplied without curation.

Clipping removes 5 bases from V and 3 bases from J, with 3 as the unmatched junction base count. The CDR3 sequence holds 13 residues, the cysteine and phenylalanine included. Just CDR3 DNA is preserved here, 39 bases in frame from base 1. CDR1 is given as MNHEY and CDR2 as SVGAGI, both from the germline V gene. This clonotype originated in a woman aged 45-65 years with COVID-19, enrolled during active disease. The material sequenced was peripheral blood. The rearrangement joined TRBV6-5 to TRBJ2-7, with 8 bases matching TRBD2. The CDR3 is CASSRTSGYEQYF. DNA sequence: TGTGCCAGCAGTCGCACTAGCGGCTACGAGCAGTACTTC.